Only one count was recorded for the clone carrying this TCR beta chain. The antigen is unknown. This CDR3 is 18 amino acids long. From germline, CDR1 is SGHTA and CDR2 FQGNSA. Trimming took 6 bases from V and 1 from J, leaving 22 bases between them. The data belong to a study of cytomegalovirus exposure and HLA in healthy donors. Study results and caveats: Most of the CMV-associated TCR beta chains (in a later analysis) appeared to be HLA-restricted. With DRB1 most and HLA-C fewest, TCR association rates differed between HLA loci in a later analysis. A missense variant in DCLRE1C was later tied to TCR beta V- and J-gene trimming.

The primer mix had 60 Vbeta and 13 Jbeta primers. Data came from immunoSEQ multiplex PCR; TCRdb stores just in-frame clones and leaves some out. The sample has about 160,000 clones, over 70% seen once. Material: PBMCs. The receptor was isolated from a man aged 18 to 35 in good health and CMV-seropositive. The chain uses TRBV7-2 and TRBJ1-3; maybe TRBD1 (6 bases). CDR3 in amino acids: CASRPRAIAGASGNTIYF. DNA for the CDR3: TGTGCCAGCAGGCCACGCGCGATTGCGGGGGCTTCTGGAAACACCATATATTTT.